The 14 T cell receptor beta chains reported below all come from one sample, sequenced in a study of neurological immune-mediated disorders. The time point denotes: longitudinal time-point 2. TCRdb re-called the 5' RACE reads with MiXCR, one entry per CDR3 protein. The repertoire has tens of thousands of distinct CDR3 sequences, more than 5% of them found once; the top ten carry roughly 7.9%. Sequenced sample: PBMCs. These receptors were collected from a woman aged 55-75 years with multiple sclerosis.

This clonotype was found a few times. The chain links TRBV19 to TRBJ1-6; D remains unclear. V was shortened by 10 bases and J by 0 bases, with 13 bases between the two germline ends. CDR1 is LNHDA, CDR2 SQIVND, per germline (reference sequence). The CDR3 is made up of 15 amino acids. The CDR3 nucleotides are TGTGCCACTGCAGAGCAAAGCTCCTATAATTCACCCCTCCACTTT. Protein product: CATAEQSSYNSPLHF. The whole variable domain, filled in from reference TRBV19 and TRBJ1-6, reads DGGITQSPKYLFRKEGQNVTLSCEQNLNHDAMYWYRQDPGQGLRLIYYSQIVNDFQKGDIAEGYSVSREKKESFPLTVTSAQKNPTAFYLCATAEQSSYNSPLHFGNGTRLTVT.

This clonotype showed up many times. The V and J genes are TRBV10-3 and TRBJ1-5; TRBD1 agrees at 9 bases. With V trimmed by 5 bases and J by 4 bases, 3 bases remained unmatched. Per the germline V gene, CDR1 is ENHRY and CDR2 is SYGVKD. This CDR3 is built from 14 residues. Here the CDR3 DNA reads TGTGCCATCAGTCGGGGACAGGGTAATCAGCCCCAGCATTTT. This codes for CAISRGQGNQPQHF.

This clonotype has just a few counts. The V and J genes are TRBV21-1 and TRBJ2-7. TRBV21-1 is assigned pseudogene status. The CDR3 is 14 residues long. This CDR3 reads CASSKDAVSYEQYF. CDR3 DNA: TGTGCCAGCAGCAAAGACGCGGTCTCCTACGAGCAGTACTTC.

This rearrangement joins TRBV14 to TRBJ1-1, with D hard to call. Per germline, CDR1 SGHDN and CDR2 FVKESK. Trimming removed 2 bases at V and 1 base at J, with 5 bases between. There are 13 residues in the CDR3. This chain's CDR3 is CASSQKWNTEAFF. In nucleotides, the CDR3 is TGTGCCAGCAGCCAAAAATGGAACACTGAAGCTTTCTTT.

This clonotype occurred many times. The V gene is TRBV5-5, the J gene TRBJ2-3; D is perhaps TRBD1 or TRBD2 (5 bases each). V was pared by 1 base and J by 0 bases, with 12 bases between. Germline V gene lookup returns CDR1 SGHKS and CDR2 YYEKEE (reference sequence). The CDR3 contains 16 residues. The CDR3 is CASSLIPGLSTDTQYF. CDR3 sequence (DNA): TGTGCCAGCAGCTTGATTCCGGGGCTCAGCACAGATACGCAGTATTTT.

This clonotype appeared many times. This chain joins TRBV6-5 and TRBJ1-2; TRBD1 is a possible D gene (5 bases). The length of the CDR3 is 14 residues. V was clipped by 7 bases and J by 11 bases, with 23 bases between them. The germline CDR1 and CDR2 sequences are MNHEY and SVGAGI. The DNA of the CDR3 is TGTGCCAGCAACGCGCGGGACGTCGGACTCGGGTACACCTTC. This translates into CASNARDVGLGYTF.

In its sample, this clonotype was seen many times. In DNA, the CDR3 is TGTGCCAGCAGTTTGGTTGGAGATGGGTCGACCCAGTACTTC. Encoded protein: CASSLVGDGSTQYF. The chain recombines TRBV28 with TRBJ2-5; no clear D gene. Germline loops: CDR1 MDHEN, CDR2 SYDVKM. V lost 3 bases, J lost 7 bases, and 15 bases lay in between. The CDR3 runs to 14 residues.

This clonotype occurred many times. The chain combines TRBV20-1 with TRBJ2-7; 7 nucleotides line up with TRBD2. V lost 0 bases and J lost 2; bases outside the gene matches: 16. The CDR3 covers 18 residues. CDR1 and CDR2 (germline): DFQATT, SNEGSKA (reference sequence). DNA for the CDR3: TGCAGTGCTAGAGATCCCCTCCTTAGCGGGCATCGGACCTACGAGCAGTACTTC. Residues: CSARDPLLSGHRTYEQYF.

This clonotype showed up just a few times. The chain uses TRBV2 and TRBJ2-3, with 8 bases fitting TRBD2. V was pared by 1 base and J by 5 bases, with 5 bases of the junction left unmatched. This CDR3 is built from 15 residues. Germline values: CDR1 SNHLY, CDR2 FYNNEI. DNA of the CDR3: TGTGCCAGCAGTGAAGGAGCGGGGGCGGGAGATACGCAGTATTTT. Translation gives CASSEGAGAGDTQYF.

This clonotype was observed at least ten times. The rearrangement links TRBV7-8 to TRBJ1-1; D unresolved. CDR1 is SGHVS and CDR2 is FQNEAQ in the germline V gene. V was cut by 1 base and J by 1 base, with 4 bases left in between. There are 13 residues in the CDR3. DNA of the CDR3: TGTGCCAGCAGCTTAGGAAAGAACACTGAAGCTTTCTTT. It translates to CASSLGKNTEAFF.

In its sample, this clonotype was seen many times. The chain employs TRBV20-1 and TRBJ2-1; D gene unclear. Germline V gene lookup returns CDR1 DFQATT and CDR2 SNEGSKA (reference sequence). V lost 1 base and J lost 5, with 6 bases in between. The CDR3 extends over 12 amino acids. CDR3 region: CSARVRDNEQFF. CDR3 coding DNA: TGCAGTGCTAGAGTCCGGGACAATGAGCAGTTCTTC.

At least ten counts were recorded for this clonotype. The rearrangement links TRBV14 to TRBJ2-3; 8 nucleotides align to TRBD1. Trimming took 4 bases from V and 2 from J; bases not matched to a gene: 8. Looked up from germline, CDR1 is SGHDN and CDR2 is FVKESK. The CDR3 is 16 residues long. CDR3 coding DNA: TGTGCCAGCAGCCCCTACAGGGGGAGGTCCACAGATACGCAGTATTTT. Translation gives CASSPYRGRSTDTQYF.

This clonotype was observed many times. CDR3 nucleotides: TGTGCCAGCAGTTACGGGACAGTAGGCGAGACCCAGTACTTC. Amino acid sequence: CASSYGTVGETQYF. The rearrangement uses TRBV6-2 or TRBV6-3 and TRBJ2-5; 7 bases are a match to TRBD1. Germline V gene lookup returns CDR1 MNHEY and CDR2 SVGEGT. The CDR3 runs to 14 residues. J gave up 5 bases and V 2 bases, and 5 bases lay outside the gene matches.

This clonotype came up many times. The J gene is TRBJ2-1, the V gene TRBV3-1; 11 bases agree with TRBD2. Germline lookup yields CDR1 LGHDT and CDR2 YNNKEL (reference sequence). This CDR3 is 17 amino acids long. Trimming cost V 0 bases and J 9 bases; bases outside gene matches: 10. This chain's CDR3 is CASSQDRRLAGSAEQFF. The CDR3, as DNA: TGTGCCAGCAGCCAAGATCGGAGACTAGCGGGGTCGGCTGAGCAGTTCTTC.